This entry features one T cell receptor beta chain sequence. This sample was taken from a study of human T cells and chemical hapten exposure. Study-wide context: Sensitization used 2% DPC on approximately 2 cm by approximately 2 cm upper inner arm skin. The patient population, which was mostly female, had alopecia areata, totalis or universalis. Across samples, TCR yields varied, mostly owing to small differences in pooled library volumes.

TCRdb passed the RACE reads through MiXCR, listing each CDR3 protein once. This repertoire shows approximately 79,000 distinct CDR3 sequences, around 8.8% found once; its top ten account for 2.5% to 3%. Unmatched junction bases numbered 4, after V lost 6 bases and J lost 0 bases. The CDR3 length is 15 residues. The time point here: pre-sensitization, week 0. The treatment is: therapeutic diphenylcyclopropenone sensitization with weekly scalp DPC. The origin of this receptor is a man aged 40-55 years with alopecia areata. Some clones in this sample may be carry-over from other donors' samples. This material consisted of whole blood, taken in connection with sensitization to the hapten diphenylcyclopropenone (DPC). This chain joins TRBV12-3 or TRBV12-4 and TRBJ2-2; 7 nucleotides match TRBD2. The CDR3 DNA reads TGTGCCAGCAGGCCCGGACTAGCGAACACCGGGGAGCTGTTTTTT. The encoded protein is CASRPGLANTGELFF.